A selection of T cell receptor beta chains follows, all from one sample in a study of CD8 T cells in ankylosing spondylitis. MiXCR, run by TCRdb on the 5' RACE reads, gives a single entry per CDR3 protein. This sample has approximately 35,000 distinct CDR3 sequences, with 11% to 15% found just once. The sequenced sample was blood. The source of these receptors is a male donor with ankylosing spondylitis or in good health (not recorded which). CDR3s include the opening cysteine and the closing phenylalanine or tryptophan. Each record gives: V gene, clone size, D gene, J gene, CDR3 DNA, CDR3 protein. A D gene is named only where the DNA matches it firmly. Not all rows give a size; the values are once, few, many and, for expanded clones, a class.

TRBV29-1	-	TRBD1	TRBJ2-5	TGCAGCGTGTTCGGGACAGGGCAAGAGACCCAGTACTTC	CSVFGTGQETQYF
TRBV5-1	once	TRBD1	TRBJ1-4	TGCGCCAGCAGCTCGATGACAGGGAGGGATGAAAAACTGTTTTTT	CASSSMTGRDEKLFF
TRBV5-1	-	TRBD1	TRBJ2-1	TGCGCCAGCAGCTTGGTCCGGGACAGATACAATGAGCAGTTCTTC	CASSLVRDRYNEQFF
TRBV5-1	-	-	TRBJ1-4	TGCGCCAGCAGCTTGGGGGTCGACAGCGTCCGAGGTGAAAAACTGTTTTTT	CASSLGVDSVRGEKLFF
TRBV7-3	few	-	TRBJ2-1	TGTGCCAGCGGCAGTGGACCAAACAATGAGCAGTTCTTC	CASGSGPNNEQFF
TRBV4-3	few	TRBD1	TRBJ2-1	TGCGCCAGCAGCCCCGGGACAGGGATGGGGAATGAGCAGTTCTTC	CASSPGTGMGNEQFF
TRBV7-2	-	-	TRBJ2-3	TGTGCCAGCAGTAAACAGGGCGCAGATACGCAGTATTTT	CASSKQGADTQYF
TRBV7-2	many	TRBD2	TRBJ2-5	TGTGCCAGCAGTCGCAGCGGGAGTAGAGAGACCCAGTACTTC	CASSRSGSRETQYF
TRBV20-1	few	-	TRBJ1-4	TGCAGTGCGGTACAGGGAGAAAAACTGTTTTTT	CSAVQGEKLFF
TRBV27	few	-	TRBJ1-5	TGTGCCAGCAGTCCGCAGGGGCGCAATCAGCCCCAGCATTTT	CASSPQGRNQPQHF
TRBV6-6	-	-	TRBJ1-3	TGTGCCAGCACCACGGCCAGCCTTACCTCTGGAAACACCATATATTTT	CASTTASLTSGNTIYF
TRBV29-1	-	-	TRBJ1-2	TGCAGCGTCTTCTCCGGGTTCTCTAAAGACGGCTACACCTTC	CSVFSGFSKDGYTF
TRBV4-1	few	TRBD1	TRBJ2-1	TGCGCCAGCAGCCTGGGACAGGACCACTACAATGAGCAGTTCTTC	CASSLGQDHYNEQFF
TRBV27	-	TRBD2	TRBJ2-2	TGTGCCAGCAGTGCCACCGGGAGGTTCGCCGGGGAGCTGTTTTTT	CASSATGRFAGELFF
TRBV27	few	-	TRBJ2-4	TGTGCCAGCCTGGACGAGGGCAAAAACATTCAGTACTTC	CASLDEGKNIQYF
TRBV5-5	few	-	TRBJ2-2	TGTGCCAGCAGCTTGCTGGCCCTCAAGGGAGAGCTGTTTTTT	CASSLLALKGELFF
TRBV19	-	-	TRBJ2-3	TGTGCCAGTAGTAGGCCGTTGGGCACAGATACGCAGTATTTT	CASSRPLGTDTQYF
TRBV20-1	many	-	TRBJ2-6	TGCAGTGCTAGAGATCCCAGGACTGGGGCCAACGTCCTGACTTTC	CSARDPRTGANVLTF
TRBV20-1	few	-	TRBJ2-2	TGCAGTGCCCTAGAGATGGACACCGGGGAGCTGTTTTTT	CSALEMDTGELFF
TRBV20-1	-	TRBD1	TRBJ2-1	TGCAGTGCTAGGCCCGGGACAGGGATAAATGAGCAGTTCTTC	CSARPGTGINEQFF
TRBV5-1	few	TRBD1	TRBJ2-1	TGCGCCAGCAGCCCCGGGACAGGGAGGGATGAGCAGTTCTTC	CASSPGTGRDEQFF
TRBV29-1	-	-	TRBJ1-5	TGCAGCGTCCGTAATCATGACAATCAGCCCCAGCATTTT	CSVRNHDNQPQHF
TRBV29-1	-	-	TRBJ2-1	TGCAGCGTTGGTGAGGCCCCCTACAATGAGCAGTTCTTC	CSVGEAPYNEQFF
TRBV7-6	few	-	TRBJ1-1	TGTGCCAGCAGCTTAGTAGGCGACAGTGAAGCTTTCTTT	CASSLVGDSEAFF
TRBV29-1	-	-	TRBJ1-4	TGCAGCGTTGCCCTCCCAAATGAAAAACTGTTTTTT	CSVALPNEKLFF
TRBV28	-	-	TRBJ1-5	TGTGCCAGCAGCTCATCTCTTTATCAGCCCCAGCATTTT	CASSSSLYQPQHF